This TCR beta chain was retrieved from a study of OX40 agonist ivuxolimab in advanced cancers. Points from the study as a whole: Fewer expanded clones were found on average in CD4+ than in CD8+ T cells. In a subset of nonresponders, normalized T-cell clonal expansion was also low.

For this clone: Its antigen is still unknown.

The CDR3 extends over 15 amino acids. Germline CDR1 reads MDHEN; CDR2 reads SYDVKM. Trimming pared 4 bases from V and 5 bases from J, leaving 15 bases between. Clones were read by immunoSEQ multiplex PCR, and TCRdb kept only the in-frame ones, dropping some. The sample includes 75,000 to 100,000 clones, 85% to 90% seen only once; the top ten take roughly 2.1%. The sample was CD4+ or CD8+ T cells sorted from blood, taken in a trial of the OX40 agonist ivuxolimab. The TCR sequence derives from an adult with an advanced solid tumor such as melanoma, head and neck, liver or kidney cancer. The V call is TRBV28, the J call TRBJ1-5, with D possibly being TRBD1 (6 bases). Here the CDR3 reads CASSSQGRGDQPQHF. For the CDR3, the DNA is TGTGCCAGCAGTTCACAGGGAAGAGGGGATCAGCCCCAGCATTTT.